Below are 2 T cell receptor beta chains sequenced from a single sample in a study of shared clonotypes between healthy human individuals. Measured with immunoSEQ multiplex PCR; TCRdb has only the in-frame clones, and not every one. The repertoire has about 470,000 clones, roughly three quarters of them found once; the top ten carry around 14%. Sequenced input: PBMCs. The receptors come from a woman aged 40 to 50 in good health. Some clones in this sample may be carry-over from other donors' samples.

This chain links TRBV28 with TRBJ1-5; D unresolved. The CDR3 has 13 residues. Looked up from germline, CDR1 is MDHEN and CDR2 is SYDVKM. Between the trimmed V and J ends, which lost 7 bases and 0 bases, there was a span of 7 bases. This chain's CDR3 is CASNGYSNQPQHF. For the CDR3, the DNA is TGTGCCAGCAACGGGTATAGCAATCAGCCCCAGCATTTT.

The chain has TRBV7-3 and TRBJ2-1; D is unclear. Per the germline V gene, CDR1 is SGHTA and CDR2 is FQGTGA. The length of the CDR3 is 17 residues. V lost 1 base to trimming and J lost 0 bases, with 13 bases between them. The CDR3 is CASSLIPSRGSYNEQFF. DNA of the CDR3: TGTGCCAGCAGCTTAATACCATCGAGAGGCTCCTACAATGAGCAGTTCTTC.